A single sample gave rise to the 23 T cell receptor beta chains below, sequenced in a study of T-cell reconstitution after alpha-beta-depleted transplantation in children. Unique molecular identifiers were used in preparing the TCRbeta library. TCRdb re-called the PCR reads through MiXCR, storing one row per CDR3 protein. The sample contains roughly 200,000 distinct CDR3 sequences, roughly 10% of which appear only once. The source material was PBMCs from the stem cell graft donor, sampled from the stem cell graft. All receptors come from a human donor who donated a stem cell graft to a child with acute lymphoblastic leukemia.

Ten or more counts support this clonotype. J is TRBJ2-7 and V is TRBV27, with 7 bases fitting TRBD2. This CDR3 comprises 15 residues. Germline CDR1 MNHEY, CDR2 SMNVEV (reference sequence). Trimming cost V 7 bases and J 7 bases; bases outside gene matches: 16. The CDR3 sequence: CASNGGAGTEGEQYF. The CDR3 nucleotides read TGTGCCAGCAACGGGGGAGCGGGGACCGAGGGGGAGCAGTACTTC.

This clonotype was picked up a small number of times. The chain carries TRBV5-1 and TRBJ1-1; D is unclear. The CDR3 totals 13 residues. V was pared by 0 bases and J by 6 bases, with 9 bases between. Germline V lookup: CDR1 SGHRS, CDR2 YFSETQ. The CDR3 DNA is TGCGCCAGCAGCTTGGACAGCCCCGCTGAAGCTTTCTTT. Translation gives CASSLDSPAEAFF.

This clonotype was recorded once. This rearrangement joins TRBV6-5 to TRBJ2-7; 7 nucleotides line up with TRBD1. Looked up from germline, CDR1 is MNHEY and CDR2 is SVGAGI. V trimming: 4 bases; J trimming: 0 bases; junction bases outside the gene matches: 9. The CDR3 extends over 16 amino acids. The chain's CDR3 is CASSSPTTGISYEQYF. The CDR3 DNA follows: TGTGCCAGCAGTTCCCCCACGACAGGGATCTCCTACGAGCAGTACTTC.

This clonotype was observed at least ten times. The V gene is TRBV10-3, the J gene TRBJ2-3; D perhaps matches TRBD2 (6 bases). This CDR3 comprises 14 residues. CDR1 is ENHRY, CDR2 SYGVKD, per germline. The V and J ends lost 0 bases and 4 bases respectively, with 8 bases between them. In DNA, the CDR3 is TGTGCCATCAGTGAGTCTCGGGGGTCAGATACGCAGTATTTT. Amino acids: CAISESRGSDTQYF.

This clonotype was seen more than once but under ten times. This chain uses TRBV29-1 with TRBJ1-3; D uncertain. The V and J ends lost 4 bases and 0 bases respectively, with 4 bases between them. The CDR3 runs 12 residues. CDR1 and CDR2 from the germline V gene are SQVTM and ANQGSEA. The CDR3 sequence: CSVGHSGNTIYF. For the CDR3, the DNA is TGCAGCGTTGGCCACTCTGGAAACACCATATATTTT.

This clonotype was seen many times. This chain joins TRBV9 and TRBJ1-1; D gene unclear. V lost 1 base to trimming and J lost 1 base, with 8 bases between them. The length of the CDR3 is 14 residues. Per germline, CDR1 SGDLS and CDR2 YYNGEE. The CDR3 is CASSVQVRNTEAFF. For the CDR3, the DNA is TGTGCCAGCAGCGTACAGGTCAGGAACACTGAAGCTTTCTTT.

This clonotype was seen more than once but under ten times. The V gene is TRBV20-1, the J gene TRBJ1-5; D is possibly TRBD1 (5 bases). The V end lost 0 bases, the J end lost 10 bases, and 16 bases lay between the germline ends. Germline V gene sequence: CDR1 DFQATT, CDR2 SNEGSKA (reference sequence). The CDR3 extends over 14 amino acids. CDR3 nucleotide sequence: TGCAGTGCTAGAGATTGGAGGGGTAGCGGACCCCAGCATTTT. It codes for CSARDWRGSGPQHF.

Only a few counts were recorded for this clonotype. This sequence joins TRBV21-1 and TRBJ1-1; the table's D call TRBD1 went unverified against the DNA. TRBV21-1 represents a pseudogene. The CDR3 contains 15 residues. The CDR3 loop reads CASSKPSGVNTEAFF. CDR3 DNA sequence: TGTGCCAGCAGCAAACCCTCAGGGGTGAACACTGAAGCTTTCTTT.

The CDR3, as DNA: TGTGCCAGCAGCTTAATGACCAAGGATCGTAACTATGGCTACACCTTC. It yields the protein CASSLMTKDRNYGYTF. V and J are TRBV5-6 and TRBJ1-2; D not resolved. The CDR3 spans 16 residues. CDR1 and CDR2 (germline): SGHDT, YYEEEE. Trimming removed 2 bases from V and 1 base from J, with 15 bases in between.

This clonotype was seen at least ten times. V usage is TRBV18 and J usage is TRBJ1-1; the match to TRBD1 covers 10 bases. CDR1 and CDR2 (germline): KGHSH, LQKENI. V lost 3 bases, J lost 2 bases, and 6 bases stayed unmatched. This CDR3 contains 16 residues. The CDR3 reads CASSPFRQGANTEAFF. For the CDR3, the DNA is TGTGCCAGCTCACCTTTCCGACAGGGGGCCAACACTGAAGCTTTCTTT.

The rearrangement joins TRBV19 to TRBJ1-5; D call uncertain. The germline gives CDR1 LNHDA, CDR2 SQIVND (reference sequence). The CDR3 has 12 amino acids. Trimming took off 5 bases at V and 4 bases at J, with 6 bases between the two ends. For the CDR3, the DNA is TGTGCCAGTAGTGGGAGAAATCAGCCCCAGCATTTT. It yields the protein CASSGRNQPQHF.

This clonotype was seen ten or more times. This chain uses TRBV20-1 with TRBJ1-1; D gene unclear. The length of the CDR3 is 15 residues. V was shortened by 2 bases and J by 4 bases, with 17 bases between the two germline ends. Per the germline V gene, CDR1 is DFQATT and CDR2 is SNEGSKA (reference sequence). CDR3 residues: CSARPTGREGTEAFF. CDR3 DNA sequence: TGCAGTGCTAGACCGACTGGACGGGAAGGCACTGAAGCTTTCTTT.

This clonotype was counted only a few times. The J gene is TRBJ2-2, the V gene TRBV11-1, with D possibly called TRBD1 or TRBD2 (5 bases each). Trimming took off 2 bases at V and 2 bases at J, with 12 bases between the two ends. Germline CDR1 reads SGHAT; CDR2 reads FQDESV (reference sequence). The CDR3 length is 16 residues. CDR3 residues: CASSLSSGPNTGELFF. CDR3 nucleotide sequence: TGTGCCAGCAGCTTATCTTCGGGACCCAACACCGGGGAGCTGTTTTTT.

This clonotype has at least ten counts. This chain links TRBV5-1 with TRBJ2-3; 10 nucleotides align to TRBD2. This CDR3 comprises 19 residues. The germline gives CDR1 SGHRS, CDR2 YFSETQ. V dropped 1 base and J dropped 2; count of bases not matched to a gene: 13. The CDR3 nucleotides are TGCGCCAGCAGCTTGCTGAGCCTAGCGGGGGCCTCGTTCACAGATACGCAGTATTTT. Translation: CASSLLSLAGASFTDTQYF.

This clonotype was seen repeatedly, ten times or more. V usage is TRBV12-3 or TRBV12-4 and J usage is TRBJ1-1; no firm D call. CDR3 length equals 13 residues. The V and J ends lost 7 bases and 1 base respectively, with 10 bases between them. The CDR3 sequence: CASKEQWNTEAFF. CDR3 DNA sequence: TGTGCCAGCAAGGAACAATGGAACACTGAAGCTTTCTTT.

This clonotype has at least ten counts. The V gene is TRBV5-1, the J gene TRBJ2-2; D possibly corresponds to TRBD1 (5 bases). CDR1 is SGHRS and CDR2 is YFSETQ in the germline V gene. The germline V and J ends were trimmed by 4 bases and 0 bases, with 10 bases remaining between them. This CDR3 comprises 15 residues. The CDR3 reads CASSPTTANTGELFF. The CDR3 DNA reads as TGCGCCAGCAGCCCAACGACAGCGAACACCGGGGAGCTGTTTTTT. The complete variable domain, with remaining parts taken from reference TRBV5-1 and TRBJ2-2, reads KAGVTQTPRYLIKTRGQQVTLSCSPISGHRSVSWYQQTPGQGLQFLFEYFSETQRNKGNFPGRFSGRQFSNSRSEMNVSTLELGDSALYLCASSPTTANTGELFFGEGSRLTVL.

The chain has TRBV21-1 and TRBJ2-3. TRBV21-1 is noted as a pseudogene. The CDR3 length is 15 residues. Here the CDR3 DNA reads TGTGCCAGCACCCAGGCGAGGACTAGCACAGATACGCAGTATTTT. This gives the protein CASTQARTSTDTQYF.

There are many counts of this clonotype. The DNA of the CDR3 is TGTGCCAGCAGCTTGGGGGACAGGGGCTCCTACGAGCAGTACTTC. Translated, it gives CASSLGDRGSYEQYF. The V call is TRBV5-5, the J call TRBJ2-7; 10 nucleotides match TRBD1. The CDR3 sequence is 15 residues long. The V gene end was trimmed by 0 bases and the J gene end by 0 bases; junction bases not matched to a gene: 0. Germline V gene data show CDR1 as SGHKS and CDR2 as YYEKEE (reference sequence).

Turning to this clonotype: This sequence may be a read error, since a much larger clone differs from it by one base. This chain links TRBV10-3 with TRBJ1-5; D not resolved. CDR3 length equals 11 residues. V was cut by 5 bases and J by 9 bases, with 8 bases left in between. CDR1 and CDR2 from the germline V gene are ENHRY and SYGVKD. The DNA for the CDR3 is TGTGCCATCAGTAACGAGGGGCCCCAGCATTTT. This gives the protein CAISNEGPQHF.

CDR3 DNA sequence: TGCAGCGCCTCCGGGACAGGGGGGACGGATACGCAGTATTTT. Protein sequence: CSASGTGGTDTQYF. The chain uses TRBV20-1 and TRBJ2-3, with 11 bases matching TRBD1. The CDR3 is 14 amino acids. Germline V lookup: CDR1 DFQATT, CDR2 SNEGSKA (reference sequence).

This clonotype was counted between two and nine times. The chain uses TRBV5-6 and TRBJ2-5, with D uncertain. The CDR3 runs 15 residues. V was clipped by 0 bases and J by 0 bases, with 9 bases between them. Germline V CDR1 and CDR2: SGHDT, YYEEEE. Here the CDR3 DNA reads TGTGCCAGCAGCTTGGGGGCGATGTACCAAGAGACCCAGTACTTC. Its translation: CASSLGAMYQETQYF.

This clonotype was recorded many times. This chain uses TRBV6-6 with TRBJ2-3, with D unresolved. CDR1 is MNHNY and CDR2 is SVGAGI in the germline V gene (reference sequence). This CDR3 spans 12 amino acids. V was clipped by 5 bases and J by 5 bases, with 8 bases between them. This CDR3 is CASSPTEDTQYF. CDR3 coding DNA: TGTGCCAGCAGTCCGACCGAAGATACGCAGTATTTT.

The chain's CDR3 is CASSLYGLAETQYF. The CDR3 DNA reads as TGTGCCAGCAGCTTATATGGGCTAGCCGAGACCCAGTACTTC. The chain recombines TRBV7-7 with TRBJ2-5, with a tentative D call TRBD2 (5 bases). The CDR3 length is 14 residues. Germline V gene data show CDR1 as SSHAT and CDR2 as FNYEAQ (reference sequence). V was trimmed by 2 bases and J by 5 bases, leaving 12 bases between them.